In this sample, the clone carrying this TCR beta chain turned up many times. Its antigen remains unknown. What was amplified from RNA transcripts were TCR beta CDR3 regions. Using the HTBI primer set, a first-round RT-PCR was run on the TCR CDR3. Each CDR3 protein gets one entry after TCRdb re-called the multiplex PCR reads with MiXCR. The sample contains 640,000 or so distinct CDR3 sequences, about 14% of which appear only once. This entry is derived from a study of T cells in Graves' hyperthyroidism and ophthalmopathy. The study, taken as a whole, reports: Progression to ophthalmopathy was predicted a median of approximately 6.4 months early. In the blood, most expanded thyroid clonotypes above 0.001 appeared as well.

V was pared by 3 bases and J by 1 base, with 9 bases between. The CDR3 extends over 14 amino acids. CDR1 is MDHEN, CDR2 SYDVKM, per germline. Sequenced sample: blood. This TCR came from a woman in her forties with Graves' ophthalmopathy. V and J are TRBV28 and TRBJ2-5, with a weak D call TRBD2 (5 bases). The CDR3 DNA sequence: TGTGCCAGCAGTTTGTGGGCGGGCCAAGAGACCCAGTACTTC. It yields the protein CASSLWAGQETQYF.